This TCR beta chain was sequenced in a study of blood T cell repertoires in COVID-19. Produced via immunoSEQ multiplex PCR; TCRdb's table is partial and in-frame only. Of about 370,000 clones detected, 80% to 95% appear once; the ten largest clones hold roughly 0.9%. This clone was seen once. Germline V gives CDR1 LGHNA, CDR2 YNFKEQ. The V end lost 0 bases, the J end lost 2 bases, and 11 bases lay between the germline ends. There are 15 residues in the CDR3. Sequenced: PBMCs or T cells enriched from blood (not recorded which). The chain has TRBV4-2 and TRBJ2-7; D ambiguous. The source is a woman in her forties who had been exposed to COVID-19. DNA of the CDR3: TGTGCCAGCAGCCAAGAACTTCCCCTGGCCTACGAGCAGTACTTC. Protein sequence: CASSQELPLAYEQYF.